These 9 T cell receptor beta chains originate from one sample sequenced in a study of T cells after yellow fever vaccination (dated 2019 in TCRdb). The library was built by means of 5' RACE. Data came from an Illumina HiSeq 2500. TCRdb reprocessing: public reads trimmed at Q25 with fastp, clones called with MiXCR, in-frame beta chains kept. Records with the same CDR3 protein are collapsed into one entry carrying the most frequent genes and DNA. The sample data list roughly 310,000 distinct CDR3 sequences, and 8% to 10% of these were observed just once. Of the sample, around 17% falls within the top ten clones. The treatment or condition label, read with the paper, signifies: live attenuated yellow fever vaccine strain. Sample: PBMCs, taken on the day of the first yellow fever vaccination. These TCRs come from a man younger than 35 who received the YFV17D yellow fever vaccine.

This clonotype appeared many times. The chain employs TRBV4-1 and TRBJ2-2; no reliable D call. The CDR3 extends over 18 amino acids. Trimming took 1 base from V and 5 from J, leaving 20 bases between them. Germline V lookup: CDR1 MGHRA, CDR2 YSYEKL. In DNA form, the CDR3 reads TGCGCCAGCAGCCAAGGGCTGTTTCTTACCTCGAGGACCGGGGAGCTGTTTTTT. It encodes CASSQGLFLTSRTGELFF.

The gene calls are TRBV7-3 and TRBJ1-2; 7 bases fit TRBD1. The CDR3 contains 14 residues. Per germline, CDR1 SGHTA and CDR2 FQGTGA. V dropped 5 bases and J dropped 6; count of bases not matched to a gene: 9. The CDR3 protein is CASSPAHRGNGYTF. CDR3 in DNA: TGTGCCAGCAGCCCGGCCCACAGGGGCAATGGCTACACCTTC.

This clonotype was recorded many times. This chain uses TRBV29-1 with TRBJ2-3, with 7 bases identical to TRBD2. The CDR3 loop spans 13 amino acids. Germline V gene sequence: CDR1 SQVTM, CDR2 ANQGSEA. Unmatched junction bases numbered 5, after V lost 4 bases and J lost 4 bases. For the CDR3, the DNA is TGCAGCGTTGTGGGAGGGCAGGCAGATACGCAGTATTTT. Its translation is CSVVGGQADTQYF.

This clonotype was seen more than once but under ten times. The V gene is TRBV19, the J gene TRBJ1-2; D is uncertain. The germline V gene has CDR1 LNHDA and CDR2 SQIVND (reference sequence). This CDR3 is built from 14 residues. Trimming shortened V by 3 bases and J by 8 bases, and 16 bases separated the two germline ends. The CDR3 nucleotides are TGTGCCAGTAGTATTTCCACCGGGCAGCGCGGCTACACCTTC. Protein sequence: CASSISTGQRGYTF.

This clonotype was recorded at least ten times. The J gene is TRBJ2-5, the V gene TRBV20-1; the D gene is possibly TRBD2 (6 bases). The V end was cut by 3 bases, the J end by 5 bases, with 10 bases between. Per germline, CDR1 DFQATT and CDR2 SNEGSKA (reference sequence). The CDR3 sequence is 12 residues long. This chain's CDR3 is CSAREGRETQYF. The CDR3, as DNA: TGCAGTGCTAGGGAGGGGAGGGAGACCCAGTACTTC.

The V gene is TRBV5-1, the J gene TRBJ2-7; maybe TRBD2 (6 bases). Trimming removed 5 bases from V and 4 bases from J, with 16 bases in between. This CDR3 has 14 amino acids. Looked up from germline, CDR1 is SGHRS and CDR2 is YFSETQ. CDR3 amino acids: CASRAIAVNYEQYF. CDR3 nucleotides: TGCGCCAGCAGAGCCATAGCGGTCAATTACGAGCAGTACTTC.

The chain combines TRBV7-2 with TRBJ2-1; maybe TRBD2 (6 bases). Germline CDR1 and CDR2: SGHTA and FQGNSA. Trimming shortened V by 5 bases and J by 2 bases, and 10 bases separated the two germline ends. The CDR3 has 14 residues. The CDR3: CASSPEGPYNEQFF. Written as DNA, the CDR3 is TGTGCCAGCAGCCCGGAGGGCCCCTACAATGAGCAGTTCTTC.

The chain links TRBV7-6 to TRBJ2-1, with D possibly TRBD2 on 5 matching bases. The CDR3 consists of 15 residues. The germline CDR1 and CDR2 sequences are SGHVS and FNYEAQ. Deletions cut 5 bases from V and 4 bases from J, with 15 bases between. The CDR3 coding sequence is TGTGCCAGCAGCCTACGGAGCGGACTGTACAATGAGCAGTTCTTC. This encodes CASSLRSGLYNEQFF.

The chain joins TRBV5-1 to TRBJ1-6, with a possible D match to TRBD1 (5 bases). The CDR3 spans 14 residues. Trimming shortened V by 2 bases and J by 7 bases, and 10 bases separated the two germline ends. Per germline, CDR1 SGHRS and CDR2 YFSETQ. The CDR3 DNA reads TGCGCCAGCAGCTTACTGACAGAGAATTCACCCCTCCACTTT. This encodes CASSLLTENSPLHF.